This T cell receptor beta chain was observed in a study of memory CD4+ T cells and cytomegalovirus serostatus. The germline V gene encodes CDR1 SNHLY and CDR2 FYNNEI. This CDR3 has 16 amino acids. V dropped 4 bases and J dropped 0; count of bases not matched to a gene: 6. This clone appeared a few times. The repertoire was sequenced with immunoSEQ multiplex PCR; TCRdb's copy has only in-frame clones and lacks some. The sample includes about 64,000 clones, approximately 71% of them seen just once. Single viable CD3+CD4+CD8-CD45RO+ cells were sorted as the memory CD4+ T cells. The sequence was obtained from an adult in good health and CMV-seronegative. V and J are TRBV2 and TRBJ2-3; TRBD2 agrees at 8 bases. The sample consisted of memory CD4+ T cells from blood. CDR3 nucleotides: TGTGCCAGCAGTGGCGGGGCTAGCGGGAGCACAGATACGCAGTATTTT. Encoded protein: CASSGGASGSTDTQYF.